The T cell receptor (beta chain) described here comes from a study of shared clonotypes between healthy human individuals. Comment on this clone: Other DNA sequences from this sample encode an identical CDR3 as well.

From germline, CDR1 is SQVTM and CDR2 ANQGSEA. V shed 4 bases and J shed 6 bases, with 3 bases lying between them. The CDR3 length is 9 residues. Original handling: Junction-only immunoSEQ sequences carried no quality scores, so filtering differed. TCRdb's table, derived via immunoSEQ multiplex PCR, lists solely in-frame clones and lacks some. D and trimming come from the DNA, and the V and J calls and clone size come from that table. There are some 2,500,000 clones in the sample; 85% to 95% occur only once, and 0.37% lies in the top ten. Sequencing input: naive CD4+ T cells from PBMCs. Indicated subset: CD45RA+ positively selected. The chain links TRBV29-1 to TRBJ1-1; D remains unclear. This TCR was recovered from a man in his late teens or twenties in good health. Some clones in this sample may be carry-over from other donors' samples. The CDR3 DNA sequence: TGCAGCGTTGTGCCTGAAGCTTTCTTT. This sequence encodes CSVVPEAFF.